This TCR beta chain was documented in a study of graft-versus-host responses after intestinal transplantation. Study-level points and caveats: Recipient marrow showed GvH clones, some seen first in ileum or blood. High graft-versus-host to host-versus-graft T cell clonal ratios marked allografts of patients with graft-donor macrochimerism. Early post-transplant declines in HvG were associated with peak levels of circulating GvH clones.

This table comes from immunoSEQ multiplex PCR, and its TCRdb copy is limited to in-frame clones, with some not included. This sample has approximately 130,000 clones; approximately 94% occur once, and the top ten carry approximately 0.17%. In germline, CDR1 is LNHNV, CDR2 YYDKDF (reference sequence). The CDR3 is 15 residues long. The J segment lost 2 bases and the V segment lost 6 bases, leaving 8 bases of the junction unmatched. Comment on this clone: Its antigen is as yet unknown.

The starting material was unstimulated CD4+ T cells sorted from spleen or lymph node cells, obtained before intestinal transplant. The origin of this receptor is a human donor who received an intestinal transplant. The gene calls are TRBV15 and TRBJ2-7; 9 nucleotides match TRBD1. The CDR3 DNA reads TGTGCCACCAGTAACGGGGACAGGGATACCTACGAGCAGTACTTC. It is translated as CATSNGDRDTYEQYF.